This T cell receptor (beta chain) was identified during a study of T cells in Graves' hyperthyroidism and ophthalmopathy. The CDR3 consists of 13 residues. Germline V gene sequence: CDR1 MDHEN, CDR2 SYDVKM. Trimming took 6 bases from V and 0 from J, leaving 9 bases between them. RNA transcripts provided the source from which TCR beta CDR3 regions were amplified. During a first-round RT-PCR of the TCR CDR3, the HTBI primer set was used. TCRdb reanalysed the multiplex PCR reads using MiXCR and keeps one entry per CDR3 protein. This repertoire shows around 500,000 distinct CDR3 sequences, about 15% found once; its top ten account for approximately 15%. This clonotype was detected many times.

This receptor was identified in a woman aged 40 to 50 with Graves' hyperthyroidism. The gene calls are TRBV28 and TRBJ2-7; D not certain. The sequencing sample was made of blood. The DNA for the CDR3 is TGTGCCAGCAGCCGTGCTAGCTCCTACGAGCAGTACTTC. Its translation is CASSRASSYEQYF. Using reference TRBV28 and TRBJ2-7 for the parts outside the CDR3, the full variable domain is DVKVTQSSRYLVKRTGEKVFLECVQDMDHENMFWYRQDPGLGLRLIYFSYDVKMKEKGDIPEGYSVSREKKERFSLILESASTNQTSMYLCASSRASSYEQYFGPGTRLTVT.